This T cell receptor (beta chain) was recorded in a study of OX40 agonist ivuxolimab in advanced cancers. Study in general: Dose-escalation patients were diagnosed with hepatocellular carcinoma, melanoma, renal cell cancer or head and neck cancer.

Points on this clone: The antigen remains unidentified.

General study results and limits: Which antigen the expanded peripheral T cells recognized is unknown. Partial responders treated at 0.1-3.0 mg/kg exhibited clonal expansion among the lowest measured. More expanded clones were found, on average, in CD8+ than in CD4+ T cells.

The CDR3 consists of 11 residues. Looked up from germline, CDR1 is KGHSH and CDR2 is LQKENI. Trimming stripped 7 bases from V and 8 bases from J, with 9 bases between. Sequencing used immunoSEQ multiplex PCR; TCRdb keeps in-frame clones, though not all of them. The sample gives 45,000 or so clones, roughly 82% of which show up once; 2% to 3% is in the top ten. V usage is TRBV18 and J usage is TRBJ2-1, with D perhaps TRBD1 (6 bases). The origin of this receptor is an adult with an advanced solid tumor such as melanoma, head and neck, liver or kidney cancer. The sequenced sample was CD4+ or CD8+ T cells sorted from blood, obtained in a trial of the OX40 agonist ivuxolimab. The CDR3 DNA reads TGTGCCAGCTTACAGGGAGATGAGCAGTTCTTC. Its protein product is CASLQGDEQFF.